One TCR beta chain is described in this entry. This sample is drawn from a study of beta chain features in type 1 diabetes. Investigators reverse transcribed all isolated RNA, so they sequenced expressed TCRB transcripts. Assay used: immunoSEQ multiplex PCR; TCRdb lists only in-frame clones, some missing. The table has 250,000 or so clones, 68% seen once. This CDR3 region has 13 residues. Germline V gene lookup returns CDR1 SGHTA and CDR2 FQGNSA. V lost 4 bases, J lost 8 bases, and 13 bases lay in between. The material sequenced was naive CD4+ T cells from blood. The clonotype comes from a man in his thirties or forties in good health. The chain has TRBV7-2 and TRBJ2-3, with a tentative D call TRBD2 (5 bases). The CDR3 is CASSSPSFPTQYF. The CDR3 DNA is TGTGCCAGCAGCTCCCCTAGCTTCCCTACGCAGTATTTT.